These 14 T cell receptor beta chains share one sample of origin, sequenced in a study of radiation and T cells in renal cell carcinoma. Sequenced by immunoSEQ multiplex PCR; TCRdb stores in-frame clones only, minus some. The sample has 150,000 to 180,000 clones, approximately 86% seen once. Time point of the sample: blood 2 weeks post-SBRT. The treatment here: 15 Gy SBRT to primary tumor, nephrectomy 4 weeks later. Specimen: blood, collected from a patient whose treatment included radiotherapy and nephrectomy. All receptors come from a woman aged 50 to 65 with renal cell carcinoma.

The CDR3 spells CASSPDRFSGNTIYF. As DNA, the CDR3 is TGTGCCAGCAGTCCCGACAGGTTCTCTGGAAACACCATATATTTT. This rearrangement joins TRBV6-5 to TRBJ1-3; D may be TRBD1 (6 bases). The CDR3 length is 15 residues. V gave up 5 bases and J gave up 0 bases, with 11 bases separating them. Looked up from germline, CDR1 is MNHEY and CDR2 is SVGAGI.

The genes are TRBV5-6 and TRBJ2-5; 9 bases match TRBD2. The CDR3 is 13 amino acids. The germline gives CDR1 SGHDT, CDR2 YYEEEE. V lost 6 bases, J lost 3 bases, and 3 bases stayed unmatched. In nucleotides, the CDR3 is TGTGCCAGCATCATAGCGGGGGAAGAGACCCAGTACTTC. Protein sequence: CASIIAGEETQYF.

The chain employs TRBV4-3 and TRBJ2-7; 8 bases match TRBD1. The CDR3 sequence is 13 residues long. Germline CDR1 LGHNA, CDR2 YSLEER. V was clipped by 4 bases and J by 5 bases; unmatched bases: 4. CDR3 coding DNA: TGCGCCAGCAGCCGTGACAGGGGAGACGAGCAGTACTTC. Its protein product is CASSRDRGDEQYF.

V and J are TRBV14 and TRBJ2-4, with D perhaps TRBD1 or TRBD2 (5 bases each). Germline V gives CDR1 SGHDN, CDR2 FVKESK. Trimming left V 3 bases short and J 0 bases short, with 9 bases between. The CDR3 length is 15 residues. The CDR3 DNA is TGTGCCAGCAGCCAGTCCGGGACAGCCAAAAACATTCAGTACTTC. Its protein product is CASSQSGTAKNIQYF.

This chain links TRBV5-1 with TRBJ2-2; D could derive from TRBD1 or TRBD2 (5 bases each). CDR1 is SGHRS and CDR2 is YFSETQ in the germline V gene. The length of the CDR3 is 15 residues. V lost 3 bases and J 1 base, leaving 10 bases between the germline ends. The CDR3 nucleotides read TGCGCCAGCAGCTCGGGACGGATGAACACCGGGGAGCTGTTTTTT. It encodes CASSSGRMNTGELFF.

CDR3 DNA: TGCGCCAGCAGCAACGGGACAGGGTTGGGAAATTCACCCCTCCACTTT. Its translation: CASSNGTGLGNSPLHF. V is TRBV5-1 and J is TRBJ1-6, with TRBD1 matching 9 bases. The CDR3 spans 16 residues. J gave up 7 bases and V 4 bases, and 9 bases lay outside the gene matches. Germline lookup yields CDR1 SGHRS and CDR2 YFSETQ.

This clone has just one count. This chain uses TRBV4-1 with TRBJ1-5, with D unresolved. The CDR3 runs to 15 residues. Trimming removed 0 bases from V and 5 bases from J, with 11 bases in between. Germline CDR1 reads MGHRA; CDR2 reads YSYEKL. The CDR3 nucleotides are TGCGCCAGCAGCCAAGAGGGAGACACCTATCAGCCCCAGCATTTT. Translating it yields CASSQEGDTYQPQHF.

This chain joins TRBV7-3 and TRBJ2-7; 11 nucleotides match TRBD1. The CDR3 is 15 residues long. Trimming at V came to 3 bases and at J to 5 bases, leaving 6 bases not matched to a gene. Germline V CDR1 and CDR2: SGHTA, FQGTGA. CDR3 residues: CASSLAGQGVDEQYF. Here the CDR3 DNA reads TGTGCCAGCAGCTTGGCGGGACAGGGGGTCGACGAGCAGTACTTC.

This rearrangement joins TRBV6-5 to TRBJ2-5; 9 nucleotides match TRBD2. Germline V lookup: CDR1 MNHEY, CDR2 SVGAGI. The CDR3 runs to 15 residues. V was pared by 6 bases and J by 1 base, with 6 bases of the junction left unmatched. CDR3 bases: TGTGCCAGCAGGAAGAGCGGGGGGCTCCAAGAGACCCAGTACTTC. Protein sequence: CASRKSGGLQETQYF.

The chain combines TRBV4-3 with TRBJ2-1, with D uncertain. Looked up from germline, CDR1 is LGHNA and CDR2 is YSLEER. Trimming stripped 5 bases from V and 2 bases from J, with 13 bases between. The CDR3 has 15 residues. CDR3 sequence reads: CASSSRGGPYNEQFF. The DNA for the CDR3 is TGCGCCAGCAGCTCCCGTGGTGGGCCCTACAATGAGCAGTTCTTC.

The rearrangement links TRBV2 to TRBJ1-2, with a possible D match to TRBD1 (5 bases). V was clipped by 6 bases and J by 4 bases, with 15 bases between them. CDR3 length equals 14 residues. The germline gives CDR1 SNHLY, CDR2 FYNNEI. The CDR3, as DNA: TGTGCCAGCAGGGGCGTCGGGGGAGGCTATGGCTACACCTTC. Translation gives CASRGVGGGYGYTF.

V usage is TRBV5-5 and J usage is TRBJ1-2; 7 nucleotides align to TRBD1. V shed 3 bases, J shed 7 bases, and the junction held 6 bases outside the gene matches. This CDR3 has 13 residues. Germline V lookup: CDR1 SGHKS, CDR2 YYEKEE (reference sequence). The CDR3 nucleotides are TGTGCCAGCAGCTCACAGGGGCTAATTGGCTACACCTTC. Protein product: CASSSQGLIGYTF.

The rearrangement joins TRBV29-1 to TRBJ2-7; 11 nucleotides align to TRBD1. There are 13 residues in the CDR3. Germline assignment: CDR1 SQVTM and CDR2 ANQGSEA. V shed 7 bases, J shed 5 bases, and the junction held 7 bases outside the gene matches. CDR3 protein: CSAGQGAGHEQYF. CDR3 sequence (DNA): TGCAGCGCTGGACAGGGGGCTGGTCACGAGCAGTACTTC.

Points on this clone: The sample has other DNA sequences that encode this CDR3 too. This chain links TRBV5-1 with TRBJ2-5; TRBD2 matches 7 bases. J lost 1 base, V lost 4 bases, and 4 bases had no gene match. Germline V gene data show CDR1 as SGHRS and CDR2 as YFSETQ. The CDR3 loop spans 14 amino acids. The chain's CDR3 is CASSLGTTQETQYF. Here the CDR3 DNA reads TGCGCCAGCAGCCTCGGGACTACCCAAGAGACCCAGTACTTC.